These 31 T cell receptor beta chains share one sample of origin, sequenced in a study of regulatory T cells in long-lasting Graves disease. The authors built TCR beta libraries using iRepertoire HTBI primers and Arm-PCR of CDR3 regions. TCRdb ran MiXCR on the multiplex PCR reads and lists one entry per CDR3 protein. The sample holds 650,000 to 700,000 distinct CDR3 sequences; 25% to 35% are singletons and the top ten take roughly 40%. Time point reported: persistent/refractory GD, antithyroid drugs over 5 years with positive TRAb. The authors made the TCR library using RNA they extracted from PBMCs. This sample comprised peripheral blood mononuclear cells (PBMCs), obtained when the disease was refractory, from a patient treated with antithyroid drugs. The receptors were sampled from a female donor with Graves disease.

The chain recombines TRBV4-1 with TRBJ1-4; D unclear. There are 14 residues in the CDR3. V lost 4 bases and J lost 4, with 10 bases in between. Germline V lookup: CDR1 MGHRA, CDR2 YSYEKL. The CDR3, as DNA: TGCGCCAGCAGCCCCCGAGAGGATAATGAAAAACTGTTTTTT. This encodes CASSPREDNEKLFF.

The chain employs TRBV10-2 and TRBJ2-6; a possible D gene is TRBD1 (5 bases). Germline loops: CDR1 WSHSY, CDR2 SAAADI. The CDR3 has 18 amino acids. V lost 0 bases, J lost 1 base, and 13 bases lay in between. The CDR3 loop reads CASSESGVSRSGANVLTF. In DNA, the CDR3 is TGCGCCAGCAGTGAGTCAGGGGTTAGCCGGTCTGGGGCCAACGTCCTGACTTTC.

This clonotype was observed a few times. The CDR3 ends on some other residue instead of the conserved phenylalanine or tryptophan, so this is likely a read error. V gene TRBV12-3 or TRBV12-4 combines with J gene TRBJ2-5, with TRBD2 as a possible D gene (5 bases). The CDR3 covers 15 residues. Between the trimmed V and J ends, which lost 6 bases and 0 bases, there was a span of 14 bases. The CDR3 is CASSLPMDYQETQYS. CDR3 sequence (DNA): TGTGCCAGCAGCCTCCCCATGGACTACCAAGAGACCCAGTACTCC.

The CDR3 region has the DNA TGTGCCATACAGGGGATCGGCCAGCCCCAGCATTTT. Encoded protein: CAIQGIGQPQHF. This sequence joins TRBV24-1 and TRBJ1-5; 7 bases are a match to TRBD1. The CDR3 totals 12 residues. The germline V gene encodes CDR1 KGHDR and CDR2 SFDVKD. With 11 bases clipped from V and 7 bases from J, the junction kept 7 bases outside the gene matches.

V usage is TRBV5-6 and J usage is TRBJ1-4; 11 nucleotides line up with TRBD1. The length of the CDR3 is 15 residues. With V trimmed by 0 bases and J by 7 bases, 2 bases remained unmatched. Per the germline V gene, CDR1 is SGHDT and CDR2 is YYEEEE. The CDR3 DNA is TGTGCCAGCAGCTTGGTTGGGACAGGGGGTGAAAAACTGTTTTTT. It translates to CASSLVGTGGEKLFF. Full variable domain (remainder filled in from reference TRBV5-6 and TRBJ1-4): DAGVTQSPTHLIKTRGQQVTLRCSPKSGHDTVSWYQQALGQGPQFIFQYYEEEERQRGNFPDRFSGHQFPNYSSELNVNALLLGDSALYLCASSLVGTGGEKLFFGSGTQLSVL.

This chain joins TRBV4-1 and TRBJ2-5; D not resolved. This CDR3 comprises 13 residues. Germline V gene data show CDR1 as MGHRA and CDR2 as YSYEKL. Trimming cost V 3 bases and J 3 bases, with 8 bases left between them. CDR3 protein: CASSQAQKETQYF. The DNA of the CDR3 is TGCGCCAGCAGCCAGGCACAGAAAGAGACCCAGTACTTC.

This clonotype was counted only a few times. This rearrangement joins TRBV5-8 to TRBJ1-5; 11 bases match TRBD1. The CDR3 runs to 17 residues. The ends lost 3 bases at V and 1 base at J; junction bases unmatched: 6. Germline CDR1 is SGHTS and CDR2 is YDEGEE. The CDR3 spells CASSSRTGGLSNQPQHF. CDR3 nucleotides: TGTGCCAGCAGCTCCCGGACAGGGGGCCTAAGCAATCAGCCCCAGCATTTT.

This clonotype has more than one count but fewer than ten. The rearrangement links TRBV19 to TRBJ1-4; 7 bases match TRBD1. Unmatched junction bases numbered 17, after V lost 8 bases and J lost 8 bases. The germline gives CDR1 LNHDA, CDR2 SQIVND (reference sequence). This CDR3 has 16 residues. The CDR3 bases are TGTGCCAGTGGACAGGTAGGAGACTGGAAGGACGAAAAACTGTTTTTT. Amino acids: CASGQVGDWKDEKLFF.

The chain couples TRBV20-1 to TRBJ1-2; TRBD1 is a possible D gene (5 bases). V shed 3 bases and J shed 9 bases, with 17 bases lying between them. The CDR3 totals 13 residues. Germline CDR1 and CDR2: DFQATT and SNEGSKA (reference sequence). Written as DNA, the CDR3 is TGCAGTGCTAGGACCACCGGGACGGGCCGCTACACCTTC. It codes for CSARTTGTGRYTF.

On this clonotype itself: No conserved phenylalanine or tryptophan is present at the end of the CDR3, so a read error is the likely explanation. This rearrangement joins TRBV30 to TRBJ2-7; 7 positions match TRBD1. Germline assignment: CDR1 GTSNPN and CDR2 SVGIG (reference sequence). The CDR3 has 15 amino acids. With V trimmed by 2 bases and J by 2 bases, 9 bases remained unmatched. The CDR3 region is CAWSPTWDSTYEQYS. DNA of the CDR3: TGTGCCTGGAGTCCAACCTGGGACAGTACCTACGAGCAGTACTCC.

V and J are TRBV20-1 and TRBJ1-6; possible D gene TRBD1, 5 bases. The V and J ends lost 6 bases and 8 bases respectively, with 14 bases between them. The CDR3 is made up of 13 amino acids. Germline values: CDR1 DFQATT, CDR2 SNEGSKA (reference sequence). CDR3 nucleotides: TGCAGTGCGACGGCCTGGGGCGATTCACCCCTCCACTTT. Translation: CSATAWGDSPLHF.

This rearrangement joins TRBV20-1 to TRBJ2-4, with D possibly matching TRBD1 (5 bases). Germline V gene lookup returns CDR1 DFQATT and CDR2 SNEGSKA (reference sequence). The V gene lost 3 bases and the J gene lost 8 bases, with 11 bases spanning the gap. There are 12 residues in the CDR3. The CDR3 is CSARSRVDIQYF. CDR3 nucleotides: TGCAGTGCTAGGAGCAGGGTGGACATTCAGTACTTC.

The chain couples TRBV5-5 to TRBJ2-7, with D unclear. The CDR3 runs 13 residues. V lost 0 bases, J lost 7 bases, and 11 bases lay in between. Germline values: CDR1 SGHKS, CDR2 YYEKEE (reference sequence). The CDR3 region is CASSLAVPPEQYF. The CDR3 DNA is TGTGCCAGCAGCTTGGCTGTACCTCCTGAGCAGTACTTC. The entire variable domain, with the rest obtained from reference TRBV5-5 and TRBJ2-7, is as follows: DAGVTQSPTHLIKTRGQQVTLRCSPISGHKSVSWYQQVLGQGPQFIFQYYEKEERGRGNFPDRFSARQFPNYSSELNVNALLLGDSALYLCASSLAVPPEQYFGPGTRLTVT.

This clonotype was detected a few times. The genes are TRBV6-1 and TRBJ1-6, with 7 positions matching TRBD1. There are 16 residues in the CDR3. V trimming: 8 bases; J trimming: 4 bases; junction bases outside the gene matches: 11. Germline V gives CDR1 MNHNS, CDR2 SASEGT. The CDR3 region is CASARAGGGYNSPLHF. As DNA, the CDR3 is TGTGCCAGCGCTCGGGCAGGGGGTGGGTATAATTCACCCCTCCACTTT.

This chain connects TRBV29-1 to TRBJ2-1; 7 positions agree with TRBD2. This CDR3 region has 11 residues. CDR1 SQVTM and CDR2 ANQGSEA come from the germline V gene. J lost 10 bases, V lost 7 bases, and 7 bases had no gene match. Here the CDR3 DNA reads TGCAGCGCTGGGGGGGACCCGGAGCAGTTCTTC. It codes for CSAGGDPEQFF.

The gene calls are TRBV10-3 and TRBJ2-2; D unresolved. This CDR3 is built from 14 residues. V lost 4 bases and J 5 bases, leaving 11 bases between the germline ends. Germline CDR1 is ENHRY and CDR2 is SYGVKD. CDR3 sequence reads: CAISVGGTTGELFF. In nucleotides, the CDR3 is TGTGCCATCAGTGTGGGCGGAACAACCGGGGAGCTGTTTTTT.

This clonotype has more than one count but fewer than ten. V usage is TRBV24-1 and J usage is TRBJ1-1, with 8 bases that match TRBD1. CDR1 and CDR2 from the germline V gene are KGHDR and SFDVKD. The CDR3 is made up of 13 amino acids. Germline trimming cut 3 bases from V and 10 bases from J; bases unmatched to any gene: 6. The CDR3 coding sequence is TGTGCCACCAGTGATGCAACCAGGGGGCCAGCTTTCTTT. This codes for CATSDATRGPAFF.

This clonotype was counted many times. The chain uses TRBV27 and TRBJ1-2; a weak D match, TRBD1 (5 bases). The CDR3 covers 15 residues. Germline V gene sequence: CDR1 MNHEY, CDR2 SMNVEV (reference sequence). Trimming left V 3 bases short and J 3 bases short, with 14 bases between. The CDR3 sequence: CASSLTGGRDYGYTF. The CDR3 coding sequence is TGTGCCAGCAGTTTGACCGGGGGGAGGGACTATGGCTACACCTTC.

This clonotype was seen ten or more times. This chain joins TRBV20-1 and TRBJ1-6; 9 bases are shared with TRBD1. The germline V gene has CDR1 DFQATT and CDR2 SNEGSKA (reference sequence). This CDR3 is built from 15 residues. V lost 6 bases to trimming and J lost 5 bases; unmatched junction nucleotides: 8. The CDR3 protein is CSAMTQGAHNSPLHF. The CDR3 region has the DNA TGCAGTGCCATGACACAGGGGGCTCATAATTCACCCCTCCACTTT.

The rearrangement joins TRBV4-1 to TRBJ1-1; D gene unclear. Germline V CDR1 and CDR2: MGHRA, YSYEKL. The CDR3 has 17 amino acids. V was pared by 0 bases and J by 4 bases, with 18 bases between. The DNA of the CDR3 is TGCGCCAGCAGCCAAGATAGGCTAACTCCCCGGGGCACTGAAGCTTTCTTT. This encodes CASSQDRLTPRGTEAFF.

This clonotype has ten or more counts. The chain carries TRBV2 and TRBJ1-5; TRBD1 matches 8 bases. The germline V gene has CDR1 SNHLY and CDR2 FYNNEI. V lost 5 bases and J lost 6; bases outside the gene matches: 18. This CDR3 is 18 amino acids long. The chain's CDR3 is CASSTSRGGGQGSQPQHF. The DNA for the CDR3 is TGTGCCAGCAGTACCTCTCGGGGTGGTGGACAGGGTAGTCAGCCCCAGCATTTT.

The chain recombines TRBV10-1 with TRBJ2-1; 8 nucleotides line up with TRBD2. Germline CDR1 reads WNHNN; CDR2 reads SYGVQD (reference sequence). V shed 4 bases, J shed 1 base, and the junction held 3 bases outside the gene matches. The CDR3 runs to 15 residues. CDR3 amino acids: CASSAAGGSYNEQFF. The CDR3 DNA reads as TGCGCCAGCAGTGCTGCGGGAGGATCCTACAATGAGCAGTTCTTC.

The chain joins TRBV7-2 to TRBJ1-2, with a possible D match to TRBD1 (5 bases). The germline V gene has CDR1 SGHTA and CDR2 FQGNSA. The CDR3 runs 13 residues. Trimming took off 5 bases at V and 8 bases at J, with 15 bases between the two ends. The CDR3 nucleotides read TGTGCCAGCAGCCGACAGCCTCCGACGGGCTACACCTTC. This translates into CASSRQPPTGYTF.

The chain joins TRBV20-1 to TRBJ1-6; TRBD1 matches at 10 bases. Germline V gene sequence: CDR1 DFQATT, CDR2 SNEGSKA (reference sequence). The V segment lost 3 bases and the J segment 8 bases; nucleotides outside the gene matches: 7. This CDR3 is built from 15 residues. The DNA for the CDR3 is TGCAGTGCTAGGACAGGGGGCGCTTACTATTCACCCCTCCACTTT. Protein product: CSARTGGAYYSPLHF.

The chain has TRBV5-5 and TRBJ2-7; D is perhaps TRBD2 (6 bases). This CDR3 region has 14 residues. Trimming stripped 5 bases from V and 4 bases from J, with 16 bases between. CDR1 is SGHKS and CDR2 is YYEKEE in the germline V gene (reference sequence). The DNA for the CDR3 is TGTGCCAGCAGTTACAGCGGGTTAACGTACGAGCAGTACTTC. Protein: CASSYSGLTYEQYF.

This chain links TRBV11-3 with TRBJ2-3; a weak D match, TRBD1 (6 bases). Germline V lookup: CDR1 SGHNT, CDR2 YENEEA. Trimming shortened V by 5 bases and J by 8 bases, and 14 bases separated the two germline ends. CDR3 length: 13 residues. The CDR3 sequence is CASSLIQGGTQYF. The DNA of the CDR3 is TGTGCCAGCAGCCTGATACAGGGCGGTACGCAGTATTTT.

This clonotype was detected many times. The chain recombines TRBV2 with TRBJ2-7; 9 nucleotides agree with TRBD1. This CDR3 region has 13 residues. CDR1 SNHLY and CDR2 FYNNEI come from the germline V gene. V dropped 7 bases and J dropped 8; count of bases not matched to a gene: 9. The CDR3 loop is CASKRDREYQQYF. Written as DNA, the CDR3 is TGTGCCAGCAAGCGGGACAGGGAATATCAGCAGTACTTC.

The table lists this clonotype with a few counts. The gene calls are TRBV4-2 and TRBJ2-4; 9 nucleotides agree with TRBD2. Germline CDR1 LGHNA, CDR2 YNFKEQ. This CDR3 is 19 amino acids long. J was trimmed by 2 bases and V by 0 bases; bases with no gene match: 11. CDR3 coding DNA: TGTGCCAGCAGCCAAGAGCGGCCTAGCGGGGAGGGTACCAAAAACATTCAGTACTTC. Translating it yields CASSQERPSGEGTKNIQYF.

This rearrangement joins TRBV20-1 to TRBJ1-1, with unresolved D. V lost 1 base, J lost 5 bases, and 11 bases lay in between. The CDR3 totals 13 residues. CDR1 is DFQATT and CDR2 is SNEGSKA in the germline V gene (reference sequence). Here the CDR3 reads CSARVQRWTEAFF. CDR3 coding DNA: TGCAGTGCTAGAGTCCAGAGGTGGACTGAAGCTTTCTTT.

This sequence joins TRBV3-1 and TRBJ1-4; TRBD1 agrees at 12 bases. V dropped 3 bases and J dropped 3; count of bases not matched to a gene: 5. There are 17 residues in the CDR3. Germline values: CDR1 LGHDT, CDR2 YNNKEL (reference sequence). CDR3 region: CASSQGQGAFANEKLFF. The CDR3, as DNA: TGTGCCAGCAGCCAGGGACAGGGGGCGTTTGCTAATGAAAAACTGTTTTTT.

This clonotype was picked up a small number of times. The V and J genes are TRBV18 and TRBJ2-7; maybe TRBD1 (6 bases). CDR1 is KGHSH, CDR2 LQKENI, per germline. The CDR3 loop spans 13 amino acids. Trimming left V 5 bases short and J 2 bases short, with 10 bases between. CDR3 sequence (DNA): TGTGCCAGCTCATCCCGGACAGCCTACGAGCAGTACTTC. Amino acids: CASSSRTAYEQYF. Filled out from reference TRBV18 and TRBJ2-7, the complete variable domain reads NAGVMQNPRHLVRRRGQEARLRCSPMKGHSHVYWYRQLPEEGLKFMVYLQKENIIDESGMPKERFSAEFPKEGPSILRIQQVVRGDSAAYFCASSSRTAYEQYFGPGTRLTVT.